Listed below are T cell receptor beta chains from one sample, sequenced in a study of T-cell memory formation after mild COVID-19. Via MiXCR, TCRdb re-called the 5' RACE reads, giving one row per CDR3 protein. The sample has 550,000 to 600,000 distinct CDR3 sequences; about 20% are singletons. The specimen sequenced was PBMCs or a T cell subset sorted from them (not recorded which). The receptors were sampled from an adult woman who had mild COVID-19 (a few samples of this study predate the infection). Cell type and time point are not known. The CDR3 runs from the conserved cysteine through the conserved F or W. Fields, in order: J gene, V gene, clone size, D gene, CDR3 DNA, CDR3 protein. D genes are given only for firm matches. Clone size appears in some rows only: once, few, many, or a class for an expanded clone.

j_gene: TRBJ1-1
v_gene: TRBV5-1
abundance: .
d_gene: .
CDR3nt: TGCGCCAGCAGCTTGTCATCAGAGATGAACACTGAAGCTTTCTTT
CDR3aa: CASSLSSEMNTEAFF

j_gene: TRBJ1-5
v_gene: TRBV6-2/TRBV6-3
abundance: few
d_gene: TRBD1
CDR3nt: TGTGCCAGCGGACAGGGAAAGCCCCAGCATTTT
CDR3aa: CASGQGKPQHF

j_gene: TRBJ2-3
v_gene: TRBV28
abundance: .
d_gene: TRBD1
CDR3nt: TGTGCCAGCAGCCAGGGACAGTTCTCAAGCACAGATACGCAGTATTTT
CDR3aa: CASSQGQFSSTDTQYF

j_gene: TRBJ2-7
v_gene: TRBV20-1
abundance: many
d_gene: .
CDR3nt: TGCAGTGCCCCCTGGCAGGGGGAGCAGTACTTC
CDR3aa: CSAPWQGEQYF

j_gene: TRBJ2-2
v_gene: TRBV7-9
abundance: few
d_gene: TRBD1
CDR3nt: TGTGCCACCACCACAGGGGCTACGAACACCGGGGAGCTGTTTTTT
CDR3aa: CATTTGATNTGELFF

j_gene: TRBJ2-3
v_gene: TRBV30
abundance: .
d_gene: TRBD2
CDR3nt: TGTGCCTGGAGCCTACTAGCGGGAGGGAGAGATACGCAGTATTTT
CDR3aa: CAWSLLAGGRDTQYF

j_gene: TRBJ1-3
v_gene: TRBV5-1
abundance: .
d_gene: TRBD1
CDR3nt: TGCGCCAGCAGTGGGGGGGGACAGCCTGGAAACACCATATATTTT
CDR3aa: CASSGGGQPGNTIYF

j_gene: TRBJ2-7
v_gene: TRBV28
abundance: .
d_gene: .
CDR3nt: TGTGCCAGCAGTTTACTGGCTAGCTCCTACGAGCAGTACTTC
CDR3aa: CASSLLASSYEQYF

j_gene: TRBJ2-7
v_gene: TRBV12-3/TRBV12-4
abundance: .
d_gene: TRBD1
CDR3nt: TGTGCCAGCACCATCGCGGGCGCCGACAGGGCGAACGAGCAGTACTTC
CDR3aa: CASTIAGADRANEQYF

j_gene: TRBJ2-7
v_gene: TRBV5-4
abundance: many
d_gene: .
CDR3nt: TGTGCCAGCAGCTTGGGGGGGGTAAATTCCTACGAGCAGTACTTC
CDR3aa: CASSLGGVNSYEQYF

j_gene: TRBJ1-1
v_gene: TRBV12-3/TRBV12-4
abundance: .
d_gene: .
CDR3nt: TGTGCCAGCAGGGGTACGATGATGAACACTGAAGCTTTCTTT
CDR3aa: CASRGTMMNTEAFF

j_gene: TRBJ2-5
v_gene: TRBV27
abundance: .
d_gene: TRBD2
CDR3nt: TGTGCCAGCAGTTTATACATAGCGGGGGGACGCTTAGGAGAGACCCAGTACTTC
CDR3aa: CASSLYIAGGRLGETQYF

j_gene: TRBJ2-2
v_gene: TRBV6-2/TRBV6-3
abundance: few
d_gene: TRBD1
CDR3nt: TGTGCCAGCGGATCCTTAGGACAGGCCATCGGGGAGCTGTTTTTT
CDR3aa: CASGSLGQAIGELFF

j_gene: TRBJ2-1
v_gene: TRBV12-3/TRBV12-4
abundance: few
d_gene: TRBD2
CDR3nt: TGTGCCAGCAGCCCCCTAGCGGGAGAGACAGATGAGCAGTTCTTC
CDR3aa: CASSPLAGETDEQFF

j_gene: TRBJ2-5
v_gene: TRBV20-1
abundance: few
d_gene: TRBD2
CDR3nt: TGCAGTGCTTCGGGGGGGGACGGGGTGCAAGAGACCCAGTACTTC
CDR3aa: CSASGGDGVQETQYF